The source of this T cell receptor beta chain is a study of CD8 T cells in ankylosing spondylitis. In regard to this clonotype: The antigen remains unidentified.

Each TCR beta library was made by quantitative 5'-RACE that incorporated molecular barcodes. TCRdb independently ran MiXCR on the 5' RACE reads; one entry per CDR3 protein. This sample has around 390,000 distinct CDR3 sequences, with approximately 20% found just once. Study findings and constraints: Blood from ankylosing spondylitis patients appeared to carry a characteristic roughly 8-variant TCR beta motif.

The sequencing input was blood, either unsorted or a sorted T cell fraction (not recorded which). The sequence was collected from a male donor with ankylosing spondylitis.

The CDR3 DNA reads as TGTGCCAGCAGCCCCCCTTGGGGGGTTAGTGGTGGGGCCAACGTCCTGACTTTC. Translating gives CASSPPWGVSGGANVLTF. V gene TRBV3-1 combines with J gene TRBJ2-6, with D possibly TRBD2 on 6 matching bases. The CDR3 is 18 amino acids. V lost 4 bases to trimming and J lost 3 bases, with 19 bases between them. Germline V gives CDR1 LGHDT, CDR2 YNNKEL (reference sequence).